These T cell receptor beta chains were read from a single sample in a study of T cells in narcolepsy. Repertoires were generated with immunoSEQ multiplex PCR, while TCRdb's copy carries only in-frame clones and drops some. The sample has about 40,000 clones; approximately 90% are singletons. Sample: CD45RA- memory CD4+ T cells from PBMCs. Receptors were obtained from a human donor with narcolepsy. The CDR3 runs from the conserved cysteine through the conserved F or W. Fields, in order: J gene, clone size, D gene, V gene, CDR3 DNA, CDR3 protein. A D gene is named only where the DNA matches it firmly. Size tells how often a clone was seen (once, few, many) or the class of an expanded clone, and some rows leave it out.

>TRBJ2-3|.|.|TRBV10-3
TGTGCCATCAGTGTAGGGGGGGGCGCGACAGATACGCAGTATTTT
CAISVGGGATDTQYF
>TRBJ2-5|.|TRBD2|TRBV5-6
TGTGCCAGCAGCCCAGAACTAGCGGGAGGGTCATACAGGGAGACCCAGTACTTC
CASSPELAGGSYRETQYF
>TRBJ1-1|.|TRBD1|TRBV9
TGTGCCAGCAGCGGGCATTCGACAGGGATGGGCACTGAAGCTTTCTTT
CASSGHSTGMGTEAFF
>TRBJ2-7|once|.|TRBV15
TGTGCCACCAGCCGTGGGGAGCAGGGGACTCCGCAGTACTTC
CATSRGEQGTPQYF
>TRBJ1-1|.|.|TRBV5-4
TGTGCCAGCAGCTTGTATAATCAGGCGTACACTGAAGCTTTCTTT
CASSLYNQAYTEAFF
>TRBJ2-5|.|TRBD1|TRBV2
TGTGCCAGCAGCGTAGACAGGGTCGGGACGGAGACCCAGTACTTC
CASSVDRVGTETQYF
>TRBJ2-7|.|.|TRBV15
TGTGCCACCAGCCCGGGACTTCTCTCCTACGAGCAGTACTTC
CATSPGLLSYEQYF
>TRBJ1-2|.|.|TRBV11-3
TGTGCCAGCAGCTTAGACCCAGGGAATGGCTACACCTTC
CASSLDPGNGYTF
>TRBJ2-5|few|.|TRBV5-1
TGCGCCAGCAGCTTAACAGGGATGGGCCAAGAGACCCAGTACTTC
CASSLTGMGQETQYF
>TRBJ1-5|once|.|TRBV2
TGTGCCAGCAGGGCGGAAGTTAGCAATCAGCCCCAGCATTTT
CASRAEVSNQPQHF
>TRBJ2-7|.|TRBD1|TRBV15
TGTGCCACCAGCTTGGGGTCTACAGGGGACGGTCACGAGCAGTACTTC
CATSLGSTGDGHEQYF
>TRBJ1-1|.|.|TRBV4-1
TGCGCCAGCAGCCATATAAGACACAGGGCTGAAGCTTTCTTT
CASSHIRHRAEAFF
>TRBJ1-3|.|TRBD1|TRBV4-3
TGCGCCAGCAGATACGCGCACGAGGGGGCTCTTGGAAACACCATATATTTT
CASRYAHEGALGNTIYF
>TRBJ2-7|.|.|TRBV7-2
TGTGCCAGCAGCTTCGGATCAGGGCGGTCCGAGCAGTACTTC
CASSFGSGRSEQYF
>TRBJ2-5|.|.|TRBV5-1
TGCGCCAGCAGCTCGATAGGGGGACAAGAGACCCAGTACTTC
CASSSIGGQETQYF
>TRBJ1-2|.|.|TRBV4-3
TGCGCCAGCAGCCAAGATATCATCGGGGATCCTAACTATGGCTACACCTTC
CASSQDIIGDPNYGYTF
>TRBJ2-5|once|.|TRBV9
TGTGCCAGCAGCGTAGGCCTAGATAGTACAGAGACCCAGTACTTC
CASSVGLDSTETQYF
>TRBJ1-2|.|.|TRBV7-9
TGTGCCAGCAGCTTAGTTCAGGGTCGGAGCTACACCTTC
CASSLVQGRSYTF
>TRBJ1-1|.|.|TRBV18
TGTGCCAGCTCACCACCGTTCAGGTCAGGCACTGAAGCTTTCTTT
CASSPPFRSGTEAFF
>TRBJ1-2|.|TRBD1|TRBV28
TGTGCCAGCAGGGGGACAGGTAGTGACTATGGCTACACCTTC
CASRGTGSDYGYTF
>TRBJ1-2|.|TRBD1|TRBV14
TGTGCCAGCAGCCTGGCCGGGACAGGGGTGCAAGGCTACACCTTC
CASSLAGTGVQGYTF
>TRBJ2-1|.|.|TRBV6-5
TGTGCCAGTAATGGGCTTTGGTCGGGGGCTAATGAGCAGTTCTTC
CASNGLWSGANEQFF
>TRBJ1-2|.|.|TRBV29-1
TGCAGCGTTGGAGAACAGGGCGGCTCCTATGGCTACACCTTC
CSVGEQGGSYGYTF
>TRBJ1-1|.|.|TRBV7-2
TGTGCCAGCAGCTTAGTTAGGACTGAAGCTTTCTTT
CASSLVRTEAFF
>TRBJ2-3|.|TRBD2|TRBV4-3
TGCGCCAGCAGCCAAGAGGCGGGGGGCCGATCTTTGGGTACGCAGTATTTT
CASSQEAGGRSLGTQYF
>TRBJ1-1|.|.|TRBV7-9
TGTGCCAGCAGCGCAGGGACATTTATGAACACTGAAGCTTTCTTT
CASSAGTFMNTEAFF
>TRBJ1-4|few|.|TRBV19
TGTGCCAGTAGCGGGGCGGAACGAGAAAAACTGTTTTTT
CASSGAEREKLFF
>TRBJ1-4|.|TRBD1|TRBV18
TGTGCCAGCTCACCACCGGGACAGGGGAATGAAAAACTGTTTTTT
CASSPPGQGNEKLFF
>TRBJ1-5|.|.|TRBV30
TGTGCCTGGAGTACGGGGCAGGGAATCAATCAGCCCCAGCATTTT
CAWSTGQGINQPQHF
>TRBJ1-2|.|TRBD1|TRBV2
TGTGCCAGCAGTGTTGACCTTTGGGACAGCTATGGCTACACCTTC
CASSVDLWDSYGYTF
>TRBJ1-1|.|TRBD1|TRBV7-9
TGTGCCAGCAGCCTAAGACGGGACAGGGGCACTGAAGCTTTCTTT
CASSLRRDRGTEAFF
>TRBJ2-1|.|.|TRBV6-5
TGTGCCAGCAGTAGGGTTTTAGGGGCAGATGAGCAGTTCTTC
CASSRVLGADEQFF
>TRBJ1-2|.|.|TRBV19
TGTGCCAGTACGAACCCCAATAGGTACTATGGCTACACCTTC
CASTNPNRYYGYTF
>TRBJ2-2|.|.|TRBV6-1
TGTGCCAGCAGTGAAGTCCCCCAGGGAGGCGGGGAGCTGTTTTTT
CASSEVPQGGGELFF
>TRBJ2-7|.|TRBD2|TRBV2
TGTGCCAGCAGTCCTCAAGAGATTAGCGGGCCAACCTACGAGCAGTACTTC
CASSPQEISGPTYEQYF
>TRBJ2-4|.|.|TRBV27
TGTGCCAGCAGTTACTCGGGGCTACAGGCCATTCAGTACTTC
CASSYSGLQAIQYF
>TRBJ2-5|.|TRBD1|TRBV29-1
TGCAGTGCCGACAGGGGGCGCGAGACCCAGTACTTC
CSADRGRETQYF
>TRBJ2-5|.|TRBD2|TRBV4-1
TGCGCCAGCAGCAGAGCGGGGGCGCGTGAAGAGACCCAGTACTTC
CASSRAGAREETQYF
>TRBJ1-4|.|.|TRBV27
TGTGCCAGCAGTTTATATTGGGGGGTATCTCATGAAAAACTGTTTTTT
CASSLYWGVSHEKLFF
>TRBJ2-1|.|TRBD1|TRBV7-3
TGTGCCAGCAGCTTCCAAACAGGGGGCCCCTACAATGAGCAGTTCTTC
CASSFQTGGPYNEQFF
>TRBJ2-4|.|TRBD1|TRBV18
TGTGCCAGCTCACCGGGTCAGGGGGCTTACATTCAGTACTTC
CASSPGQGAYIQYF
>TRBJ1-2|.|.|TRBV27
TGTGCCAGCAGTTATCCCCAGGGGTACTATGGCTACACCTTC
CASSYPQGYYGYTF
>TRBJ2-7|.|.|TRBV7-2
TGTGCCAGCAGCATACTTCCCGGAGGCGACTACGAGCAGTACTTC
CASSILPGGDYEQYF
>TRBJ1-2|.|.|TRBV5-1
TGCGCCAGCAGCTTGGCCGGGGAGGAGAACTATGGCTACACCTTC
CASSLAGEENYGYTF
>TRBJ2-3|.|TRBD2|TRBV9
TGTGCCAGCAGCGGAGGCTCCGGGACTAGGGTCACAGATACGCAGTATTTT
CASSGGSGTRVTDTQYF
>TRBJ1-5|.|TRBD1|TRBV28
TGTGCCAGCAGCAGGACAGGGGGCGCCCATCAGCCCCAGCATTTT
CASSRTGGAHQPQHF
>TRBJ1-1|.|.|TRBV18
TGTGCCAGCTCACCACTGGGCCAGAACACTGAAGCTTTCTTT
CASSPLGQNTEAFF
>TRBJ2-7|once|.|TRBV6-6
TGTGCCAGCAGTTACTCAGAGGGGGGCGAGCAGTACTTC
CASSYSEGGEQYF
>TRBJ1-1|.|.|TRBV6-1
TGTGCCAGCAGTGAAGTTGCAGGGAGGACTGAAGCTTTCTTT
CASSEVAGRTEAFF
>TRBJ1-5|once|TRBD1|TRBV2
TGTGCCAGCAGTGTGGCCCACAGGGGGGGACAGCCCCAGCATTTT
CASSVAHRGGQPQHF
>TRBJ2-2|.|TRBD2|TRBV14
TGTGCCAGCAGCCAAATGTTTCCTAGCGGGAAATTGGCCGGGACCGGGGAGCTGTTTTTT
CASSQMFPSGKLAGTGELFF